This T cell receptor beta chain stems from a study of T cell responses to AZD1222 COVID-19 vaccine. The study, taken as a whole, reports: Every sample of the repertoires postdated the peak T cell response.

This table comes from immunoSEQ multiplex PCR, and its TCRdb copy is limited to in-frame clones, with some not included. The sample lists approximately 150,000 clones, just under 95% seen once, with roughly 12% in the top ten. A note on this clone: Its antigen is still unknown.

This TCR came from an adult who had recovered from COVID-19. The sample in question was peripheral blood, obtained after recovery from COVID-19.

CDR3 region: CASSEPLYSNQPQHF. CDR3 in DNA: TGTGCCAGTAGTGAGCCTTTGTATAGCAATCAGCCCCAGCATTTT. This chain uses TRBV19 with TRBJ1-5; no clear D. Germline CDR1 LNHDA, CDR2 SQIVND (reference sequence). This CDR3 comprises 15 residues. V dropped 5 bases and J dropped 0 bases, with 11 bases sitting between them.